The present T cell receptor beta chain was sequenced within a study of PD-L1 blockade in urothelial cancer. Study at large: Patients arrived having already received 0 to 3 prior chemotherapy regimens. Analyzed time points were 3 weeks (second dose) and 6 weeks after therapy began. Per blood sample, T cells had a median of around 150,000.

Time point specified: pretreatment peripheral blood. Germline CDR1 and CDR2: SGHDT and YYEEEE. The CDR3 runs to 15 residues. Unmatched junction bases numbered 6, after V lost 0 bases and J lost 7 bases. The data were produced by immunoSEQ multiplex PCR, yet TCRdb's version contains in-frame clones alone and is incomplete. The table records about 63,000 clones, 81% of them present only once. The chain joins TRBV5-6 to TRBJ1-5, with 8 bases lining up with TRBD1. The TCR originated in a man aged 65-85 years with urothelial cancer. This sample comprised PBMCs, obtained around atezolizumab (anti-PD-L1) treatment. CDR3 nucleotide sequence: TGTGCCAGCAGCTTGGGACAGGGGCAGGGACAGCCCCAGCATTTT. Encoded protein: CASSLGQGQGQPQHF.